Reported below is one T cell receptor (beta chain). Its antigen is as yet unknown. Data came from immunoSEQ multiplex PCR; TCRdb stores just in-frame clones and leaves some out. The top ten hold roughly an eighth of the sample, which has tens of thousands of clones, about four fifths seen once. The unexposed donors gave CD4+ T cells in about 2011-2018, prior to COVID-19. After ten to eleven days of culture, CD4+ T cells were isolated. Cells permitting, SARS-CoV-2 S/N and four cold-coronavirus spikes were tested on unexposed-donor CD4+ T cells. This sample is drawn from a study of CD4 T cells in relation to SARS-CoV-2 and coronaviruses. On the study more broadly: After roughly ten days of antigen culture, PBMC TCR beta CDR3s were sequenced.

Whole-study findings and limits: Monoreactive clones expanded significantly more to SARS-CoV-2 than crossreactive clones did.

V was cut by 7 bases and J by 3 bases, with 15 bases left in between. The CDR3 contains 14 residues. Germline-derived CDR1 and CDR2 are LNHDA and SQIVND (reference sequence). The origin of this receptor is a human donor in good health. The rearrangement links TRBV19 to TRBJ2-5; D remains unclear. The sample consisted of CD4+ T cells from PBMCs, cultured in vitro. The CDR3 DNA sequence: TGTGCCAGTACGAGACGTGGTGAGAAAGAGACCCAGTACTTC. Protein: CASTRRGEKETQYF.